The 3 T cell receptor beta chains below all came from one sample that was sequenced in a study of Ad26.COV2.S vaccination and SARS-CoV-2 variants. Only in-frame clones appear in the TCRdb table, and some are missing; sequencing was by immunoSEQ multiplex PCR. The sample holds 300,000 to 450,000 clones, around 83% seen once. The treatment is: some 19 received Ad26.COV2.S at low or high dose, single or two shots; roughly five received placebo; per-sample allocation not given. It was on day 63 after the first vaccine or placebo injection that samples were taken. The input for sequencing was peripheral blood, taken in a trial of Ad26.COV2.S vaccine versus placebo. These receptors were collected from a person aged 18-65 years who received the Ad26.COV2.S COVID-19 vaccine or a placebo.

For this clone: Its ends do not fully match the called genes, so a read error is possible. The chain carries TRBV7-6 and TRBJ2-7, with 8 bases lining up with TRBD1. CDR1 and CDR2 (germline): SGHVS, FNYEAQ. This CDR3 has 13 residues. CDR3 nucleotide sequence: TGTGCCGGCAGCCCAAGACAGGGGAGAGAGCAGTACTTC. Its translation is CAGSPRQGREQYF.

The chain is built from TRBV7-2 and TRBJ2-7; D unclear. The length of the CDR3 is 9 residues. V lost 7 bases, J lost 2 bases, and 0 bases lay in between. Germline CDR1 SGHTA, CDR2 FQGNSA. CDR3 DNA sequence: TGTGCCAGCACCTACGAGCAGTACTTC. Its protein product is CASTYEQYF.

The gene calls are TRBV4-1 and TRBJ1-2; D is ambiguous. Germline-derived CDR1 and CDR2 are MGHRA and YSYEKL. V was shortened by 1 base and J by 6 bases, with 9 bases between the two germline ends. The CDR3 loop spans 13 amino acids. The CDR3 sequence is CASSQAPQNGYTF. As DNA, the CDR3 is TGCGCCAGCAGCCAAGCACCCCAGAATGGCTACACCTTC.